One and the same sample provided the 2 T cell receptor beta chains below, sequenced in a study of cytomegalovirus exposure and HLA in healthy donors. The protocol was immunoSEQ multiplex PCR, while the TCRdb copy is restricted to in-frame clones and leaves out a portion. The sample has 200,000 to 300,000 clones, about 90% seen once; the top ten hold more than 10%. The sequenced sample consisted of PBMCs. The receptors shown here come from a man aged 18-30 years in good health and CMV-seropositive.

The V call is TRBV6-5, the J call TRBJ1-4; 7 bases match TRBD1. Germline V gene lookup returns CDR1 MNHEY and CDR2 SVGAGI. V lost 4 bases, J lost 6 bases, and 5 bases stayed unmatched. The CDR3 covers 14 residues. The CDR3 loop is CASSSGQPYEKLFF. CDR3 sequence (DNA): TGTGCCAGCAGTTCGGGACAGCCTTATGAAAAACTGTTTTTT.

J is TRBJ2-3 and V is TRBV4-3; the D gene is possibly TRBD2 (6 bases). The CDR3 is 15 residues long. V was trimmed by 1 base and J by 2 bases, leaving 10 bases between them. Per the germline V gene, CDR1 is LGHNA and CDR2 is YSLEER. The CDR3: CASSQGGGDTDTQYF. The CDR3 DNA sequence: TGCGCCAGCAGCCAAGGTGGCGGGGACACAGATACGCAGTATTTT.